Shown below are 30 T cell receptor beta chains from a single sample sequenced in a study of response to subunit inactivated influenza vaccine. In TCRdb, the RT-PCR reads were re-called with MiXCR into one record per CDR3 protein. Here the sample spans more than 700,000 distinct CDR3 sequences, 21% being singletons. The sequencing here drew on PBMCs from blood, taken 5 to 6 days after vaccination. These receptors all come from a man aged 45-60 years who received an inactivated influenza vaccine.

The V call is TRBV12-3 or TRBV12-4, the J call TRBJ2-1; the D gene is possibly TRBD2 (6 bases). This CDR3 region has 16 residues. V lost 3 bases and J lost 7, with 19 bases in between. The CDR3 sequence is CASSLGGGPLTNEQFF. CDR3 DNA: TGTGCCAGCAGTTTGGGGGGAGGCCCACTTACAAATGAGCAGTTCTTC.

CDR3 coding DNA: TGTGCCAGCAGCTTGCAGAACTCCTACAATGAGCAGTTCTTC. Its protein is CASSLQNSYNEQFF. V and J are TRBV7-9 and TRBJ2-1, with D uncertain. V lost 3 bases and J 0 bases, leaving 6 bases between the germline ends. The CDR3 extends over 14 amino acids. Per germline, CDR1 SEHNR and CDR2 FQNEAQ (reference sequence).

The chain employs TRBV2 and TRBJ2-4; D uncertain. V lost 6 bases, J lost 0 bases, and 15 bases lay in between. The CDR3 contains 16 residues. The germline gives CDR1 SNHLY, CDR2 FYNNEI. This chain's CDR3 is CASRDGIRLAKNIQYF. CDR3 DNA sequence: TGTGCCAGCAGAGACGGCATCAGGCTAGCCAAAAACATTCAGTACTTC.

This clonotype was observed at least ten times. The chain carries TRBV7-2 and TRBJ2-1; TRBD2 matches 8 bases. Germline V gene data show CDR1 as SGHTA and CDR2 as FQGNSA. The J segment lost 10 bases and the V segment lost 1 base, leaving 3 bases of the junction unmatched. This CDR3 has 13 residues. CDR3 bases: TGTGCCAGCAGCTTAGTGAGACTAGCGGAGCAGTTCTTC. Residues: CASSLVRLAEQFF.

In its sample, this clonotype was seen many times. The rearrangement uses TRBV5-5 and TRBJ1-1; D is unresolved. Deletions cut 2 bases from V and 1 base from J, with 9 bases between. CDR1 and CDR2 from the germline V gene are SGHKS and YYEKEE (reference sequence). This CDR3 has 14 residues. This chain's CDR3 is CASSFGMANTEAFF. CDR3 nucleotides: TGTGCCAGCAGCTTCGGCATGGCGAACACTGAAGCTTTCTTT.

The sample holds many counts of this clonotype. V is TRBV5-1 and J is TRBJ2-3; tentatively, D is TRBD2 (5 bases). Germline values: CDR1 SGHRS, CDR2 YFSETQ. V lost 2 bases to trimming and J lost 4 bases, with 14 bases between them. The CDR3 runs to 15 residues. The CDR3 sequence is CASSFGLQAPDTQYF. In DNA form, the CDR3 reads TGCGCCAGCAGCTTCGGACTGCAGGCCCCAGATACGCAGTATTTT.

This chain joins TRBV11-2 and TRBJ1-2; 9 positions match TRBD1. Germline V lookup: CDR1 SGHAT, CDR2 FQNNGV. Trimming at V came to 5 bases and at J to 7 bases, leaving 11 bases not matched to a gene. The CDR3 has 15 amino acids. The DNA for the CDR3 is TGTGCCAGCAGCAAACCCGGGACAGGGAAGGGTGGCTACACCTTC. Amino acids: CASSKPGTGKGGYTF.

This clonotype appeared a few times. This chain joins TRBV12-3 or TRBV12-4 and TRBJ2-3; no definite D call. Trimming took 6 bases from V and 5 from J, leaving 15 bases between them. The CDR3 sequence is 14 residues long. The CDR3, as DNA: TGTGCCAGCAGCCAGACTCCGCGGATAGATACGCAGTATTTT. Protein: CASSQTPRIDTQYF.

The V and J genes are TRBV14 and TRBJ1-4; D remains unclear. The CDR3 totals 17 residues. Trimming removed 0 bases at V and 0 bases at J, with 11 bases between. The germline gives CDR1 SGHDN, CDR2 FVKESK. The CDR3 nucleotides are TGTGCCAGCAGCCAAGAAAAGGCGATGACAACTAATGAAAAACTGTTTTTT. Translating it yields CASSQEKAMTTNEKLFF.

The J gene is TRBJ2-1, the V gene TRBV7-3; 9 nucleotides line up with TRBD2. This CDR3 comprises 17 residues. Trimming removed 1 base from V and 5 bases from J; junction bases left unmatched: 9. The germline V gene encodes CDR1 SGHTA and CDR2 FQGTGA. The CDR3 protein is CASSLMGAGGHHNEQFF. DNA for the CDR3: TGTGCCAGCAGCTTAATGGGTGCGGGAGGGCACCACAATGAGCAGTTCTTC.

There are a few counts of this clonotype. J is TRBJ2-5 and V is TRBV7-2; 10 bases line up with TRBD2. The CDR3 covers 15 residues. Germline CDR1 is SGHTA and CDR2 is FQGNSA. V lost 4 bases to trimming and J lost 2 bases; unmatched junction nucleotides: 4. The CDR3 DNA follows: TGTGCCAGCAGCTCCCTAGCGGGAGTTCAAGAGACCCAGTACTTC. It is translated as CASSSLAGVQETQYF.

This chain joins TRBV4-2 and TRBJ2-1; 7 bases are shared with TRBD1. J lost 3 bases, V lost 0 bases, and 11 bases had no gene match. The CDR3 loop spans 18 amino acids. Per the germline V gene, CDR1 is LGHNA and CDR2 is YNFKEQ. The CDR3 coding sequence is TGTGCCAGCAGCCAAGACGACCTCGACAGGGAAGGCTACAATGAGCAGTTCTTC. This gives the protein CASSQDDLDREGYNEQFF.

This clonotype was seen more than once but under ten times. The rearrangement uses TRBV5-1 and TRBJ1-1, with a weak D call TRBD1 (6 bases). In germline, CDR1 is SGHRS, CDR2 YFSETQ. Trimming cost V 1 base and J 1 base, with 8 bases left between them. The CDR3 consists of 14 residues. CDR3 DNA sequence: TGCGCCAGCAGCTTGACACAGGGGAACACTGAAGCTTTCTTT. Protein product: CASSLTQGNTEAFF.

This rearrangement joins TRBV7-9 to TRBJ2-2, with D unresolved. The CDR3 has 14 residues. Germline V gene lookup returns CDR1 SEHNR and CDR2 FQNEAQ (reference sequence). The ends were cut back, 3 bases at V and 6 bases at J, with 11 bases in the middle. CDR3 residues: CASSFMYFPGELFF. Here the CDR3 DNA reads TGTGCCAGCAGCTTCATGTATTTTCCCGGGGAGCTGTTTTTT.

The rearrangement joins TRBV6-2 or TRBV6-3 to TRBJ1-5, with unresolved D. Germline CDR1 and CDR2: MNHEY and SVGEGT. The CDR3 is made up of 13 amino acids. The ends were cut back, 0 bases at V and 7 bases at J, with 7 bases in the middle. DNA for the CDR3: TGTGCCAGCAGTTACTCGTACGGACAGCCCCAGCATTTT. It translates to CASSYSYGQPQHF.

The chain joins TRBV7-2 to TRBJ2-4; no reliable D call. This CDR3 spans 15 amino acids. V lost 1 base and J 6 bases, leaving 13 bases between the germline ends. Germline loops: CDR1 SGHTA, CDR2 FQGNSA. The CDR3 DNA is TGTGCCAGCAGCTTAGATGTATTCTCGGGAAACATTCAGTACTTC. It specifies CASSLDVFSGNIQYF.

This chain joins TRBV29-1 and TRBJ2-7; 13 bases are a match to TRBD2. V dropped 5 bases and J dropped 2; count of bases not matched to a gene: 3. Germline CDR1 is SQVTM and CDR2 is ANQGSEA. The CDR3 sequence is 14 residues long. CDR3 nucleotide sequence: TGCAGCGTTCGGACTAGCGGGAGCGCCTACGAGCAGTACTTC. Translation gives CSVRTSGSAYEQYF.

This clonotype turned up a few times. The CDR3 bases are TGTGCCAGCAGTGATATGGGACTAGCGGAAGAGACCCAGTACTTC. Protein: CASSDMGLAEETQYF. The chain recombines TRBV2 with TRBJ2-5; TRBD2 matches at 11 bases. Germline V gene sequence: CDR1 SNHLY, CDR2 FYNNEI. CDR3 length equals 15 residues. V dropped 3 bases and J dropped 3; count of bases not matched to a gene: 3.

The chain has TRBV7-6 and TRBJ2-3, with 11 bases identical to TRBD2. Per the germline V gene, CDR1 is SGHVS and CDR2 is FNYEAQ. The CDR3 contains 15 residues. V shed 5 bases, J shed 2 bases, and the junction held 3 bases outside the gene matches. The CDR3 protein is CASSILAGATDTQYF. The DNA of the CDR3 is TGTGCCAGCAGCATACTAGCGGGGGCCACAGATACGCAGTATTTT.

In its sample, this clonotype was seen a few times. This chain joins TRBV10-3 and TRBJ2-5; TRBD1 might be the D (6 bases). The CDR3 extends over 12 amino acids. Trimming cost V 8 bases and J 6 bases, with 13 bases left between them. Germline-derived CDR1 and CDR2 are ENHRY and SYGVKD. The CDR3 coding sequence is TGTGCCATCCAAGGGGGAGATCAGACCCAGTACTTC. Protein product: CAIQGGDQTQYF.

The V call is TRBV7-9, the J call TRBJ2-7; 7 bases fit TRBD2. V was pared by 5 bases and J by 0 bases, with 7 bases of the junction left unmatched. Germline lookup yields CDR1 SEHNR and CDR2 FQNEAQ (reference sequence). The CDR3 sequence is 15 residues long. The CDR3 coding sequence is TGTGCCAGCAGCCGCGTGGGGGGGAGCTCCTACGAGCAGTACTTC. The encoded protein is CASSRVGGSSYEQYF. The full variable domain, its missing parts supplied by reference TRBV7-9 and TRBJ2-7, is DTGVSQNPRHKITKRGQNVTFRCDPISEHNRLYWYRQTLGQGPEFLTYFQNEAQLEKSRLLSDRFSAERPKGSFSTLEIQRTEQGDSAMYLCASSRVGGSSYEQYFGPGTRLTVT.

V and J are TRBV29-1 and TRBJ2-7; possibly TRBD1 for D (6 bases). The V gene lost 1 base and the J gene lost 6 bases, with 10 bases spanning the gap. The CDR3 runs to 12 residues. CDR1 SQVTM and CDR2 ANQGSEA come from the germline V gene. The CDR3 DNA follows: TGCAGCGTTGAAGTTGCAGGGGCCGAGCAGTACTTC. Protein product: CSVEVAGAEQYF.

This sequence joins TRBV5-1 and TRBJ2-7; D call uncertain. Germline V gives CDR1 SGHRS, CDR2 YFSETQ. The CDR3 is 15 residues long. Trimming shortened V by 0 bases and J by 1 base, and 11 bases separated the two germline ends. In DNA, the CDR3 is TGCGCCAGCAGCTTGGCCGTGCAGGCATCCTACGAGCAGTACTTC. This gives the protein CASSLAVQASYEQYF.

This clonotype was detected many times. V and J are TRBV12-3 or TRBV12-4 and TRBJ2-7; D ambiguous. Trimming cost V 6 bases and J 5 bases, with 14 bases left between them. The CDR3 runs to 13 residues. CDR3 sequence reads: CASSPSSSNEQYF. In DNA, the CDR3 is TGTGCCAGCAGCCCGAGTAGTTCCAACGAGCAGTACTTC.

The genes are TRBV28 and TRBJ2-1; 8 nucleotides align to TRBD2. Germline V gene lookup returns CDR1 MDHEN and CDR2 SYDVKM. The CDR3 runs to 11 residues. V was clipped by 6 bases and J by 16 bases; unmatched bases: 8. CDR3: CASRTGTRGFF. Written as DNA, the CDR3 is TGTGCCAGCAGGACCGGGACTAGAGGCTTCTTC.

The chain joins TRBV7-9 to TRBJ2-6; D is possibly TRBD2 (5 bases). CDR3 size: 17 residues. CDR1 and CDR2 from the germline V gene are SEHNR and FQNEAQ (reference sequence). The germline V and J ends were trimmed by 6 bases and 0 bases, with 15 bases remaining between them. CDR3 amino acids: CASRQPDRGSGANVLTF. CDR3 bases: TGTGCCAGCAGACAGCCAGACCGGGGCTCTGGGGCCAACGTCCTGACTTTC.

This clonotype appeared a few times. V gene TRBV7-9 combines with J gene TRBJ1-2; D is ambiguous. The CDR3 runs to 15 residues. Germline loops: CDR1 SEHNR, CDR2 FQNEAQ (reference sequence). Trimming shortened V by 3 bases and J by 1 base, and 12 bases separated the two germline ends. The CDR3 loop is CASSLSGYFNYGYTF. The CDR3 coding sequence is TGTGCCAGCAGCTTGTCAGGCTACTTTAACTATGGCTACACCTTC. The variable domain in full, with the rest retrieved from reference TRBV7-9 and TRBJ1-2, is DTGVSQNPRHKITKRGQNVTFRCDPISEHNRLYWYRQTLGQGPEFLTYFQNEAQLEKSRLLSDRFSAERPKGSFSTLEIQRTEQGDSAMYLCASSLSGYFNYGYTFGSGTRLTVV.

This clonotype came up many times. This CDR3 reads CSARDGPGQKAFF. Written as DNA, the CDR3 is TGCAGTGCTAGAGATGGACCGGGACAGAAAGCTTTCTTT. V and J are TRBV20-1 and TRBJ1-1; 7 bases map to TRBD1. This CDR3 is 13 amino acids long. Germline V gene sequence: CDR1 DFQATT, CDR2 SNEGSKA (reference sequence). The J segment lost 9 bases and the V segment lost 0 bases, leaving 7 bases of the junction unmatched.

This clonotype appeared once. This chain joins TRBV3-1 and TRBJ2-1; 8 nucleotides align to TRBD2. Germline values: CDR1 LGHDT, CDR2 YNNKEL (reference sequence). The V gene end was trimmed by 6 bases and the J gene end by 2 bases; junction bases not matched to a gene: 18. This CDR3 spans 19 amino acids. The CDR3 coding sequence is TGTGCCAGCAGTCTCGGGCCGTTCGGCGGGAGGATACCCTACAATGAGCAGTTCTTC. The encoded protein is CASSLGPFGGRIPYNEQFF.

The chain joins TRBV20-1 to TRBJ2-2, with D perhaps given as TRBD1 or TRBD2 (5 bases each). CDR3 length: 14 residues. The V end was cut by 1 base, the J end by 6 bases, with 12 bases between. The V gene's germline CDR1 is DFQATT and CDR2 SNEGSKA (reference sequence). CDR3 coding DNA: TGCAGTGCTAGAGCCTTGCGAGGGGCCGGGGAGCTGTTTTTT. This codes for CSARALRGAGELFF.